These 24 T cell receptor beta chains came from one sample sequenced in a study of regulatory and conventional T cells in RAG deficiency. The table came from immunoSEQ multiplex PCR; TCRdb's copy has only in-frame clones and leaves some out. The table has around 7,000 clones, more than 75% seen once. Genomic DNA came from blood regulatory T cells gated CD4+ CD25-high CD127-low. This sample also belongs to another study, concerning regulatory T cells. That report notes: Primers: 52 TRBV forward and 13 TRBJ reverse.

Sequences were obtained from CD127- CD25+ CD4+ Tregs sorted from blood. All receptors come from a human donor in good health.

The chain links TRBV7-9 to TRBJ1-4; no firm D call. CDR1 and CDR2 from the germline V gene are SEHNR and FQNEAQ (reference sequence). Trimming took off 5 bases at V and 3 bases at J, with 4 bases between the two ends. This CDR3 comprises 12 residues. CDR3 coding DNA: TGTGCCAGCAGCCATCCTAATGAAAAACTGTTTTTT. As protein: CASSHPNEKLFF.

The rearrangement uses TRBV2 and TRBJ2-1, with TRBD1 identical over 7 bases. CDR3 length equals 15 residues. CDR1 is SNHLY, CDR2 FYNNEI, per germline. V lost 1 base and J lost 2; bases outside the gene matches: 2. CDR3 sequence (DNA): TGTGCCAGCAGTGAAGGACAGGGTCCCTACAATGAGCAGTTCTTC. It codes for CASSEGQGPYNEQFF.

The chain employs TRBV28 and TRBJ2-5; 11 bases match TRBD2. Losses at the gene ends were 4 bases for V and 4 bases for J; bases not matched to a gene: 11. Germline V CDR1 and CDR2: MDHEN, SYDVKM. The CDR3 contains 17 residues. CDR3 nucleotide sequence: TGTGCCAGCAGTTCCGGGACTAGCGGTAGGAATCGAGAGACCCAGTACTTC. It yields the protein CASSSGTSGRNRETQYF.

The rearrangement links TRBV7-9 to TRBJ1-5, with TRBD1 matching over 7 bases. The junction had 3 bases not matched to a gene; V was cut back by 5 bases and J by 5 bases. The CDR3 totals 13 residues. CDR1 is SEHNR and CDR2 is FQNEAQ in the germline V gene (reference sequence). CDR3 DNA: TGTGCCAGCAGCCAGGGGGGAGATCAGCCCCAGCATTTT. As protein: CASSQGGDQPQHF.

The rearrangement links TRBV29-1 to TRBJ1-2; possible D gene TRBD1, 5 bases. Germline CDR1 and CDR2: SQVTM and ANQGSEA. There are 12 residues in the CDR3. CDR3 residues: CRGGGEDYGYTF. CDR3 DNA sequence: TGCAGGGGGGGAGGGGAGGACTATGGCTACACCTTC.

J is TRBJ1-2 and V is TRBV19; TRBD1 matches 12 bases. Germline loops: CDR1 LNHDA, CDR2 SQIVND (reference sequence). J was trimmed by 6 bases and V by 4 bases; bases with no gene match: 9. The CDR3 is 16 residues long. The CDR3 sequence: CASSTPGQGARDGYTF. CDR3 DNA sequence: TGTGCCAGTAGTACCCCGGGACAGGGGGCGCGGGATGGCTACACCTTC. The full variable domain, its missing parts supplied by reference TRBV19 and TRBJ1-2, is DGGITQSPKYLFRKEGQNVTLSCEQNLNHDAMYWYRQDPGQGLRLIYYSQIVNDFQKGDIAEGYSVSREKKESFPLTVTSAQKNPTAFYLCASSTPGQGARDGYTFGSGTRLTVV.

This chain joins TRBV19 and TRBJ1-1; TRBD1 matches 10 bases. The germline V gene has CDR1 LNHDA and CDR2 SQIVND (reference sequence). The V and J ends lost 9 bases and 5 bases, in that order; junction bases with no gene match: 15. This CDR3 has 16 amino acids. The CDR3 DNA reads TGTGCCAGCTCCCTAGGGACAGGGGTAATATTGACTGAAGCTTTCTTT. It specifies CASSLGTGVILTEAFF.

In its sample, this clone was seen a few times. DNA for the CDR3: TGTGCCAGCAGCTTCCCCGACAGGGGGACTGGAAACACCATATATTTT. It encodes CASSFPDRGTGNTIYF. This chain connects TRBV7-9 to TRBJ1-3; TRBD1 matches 9 bases. CDR1 is SEHNR and CDR2 is FQNEAQ in the germline V gene (reference sequence). This CDR3 is built from 16 residues. J gave up 2 bases and V 3 bases, and 5 bases lay outside the gene matches.

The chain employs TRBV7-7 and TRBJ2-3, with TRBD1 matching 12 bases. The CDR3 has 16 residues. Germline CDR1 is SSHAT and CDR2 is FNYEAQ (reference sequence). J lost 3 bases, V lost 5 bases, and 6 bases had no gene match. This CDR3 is CASSKGTGGRTDTQYF. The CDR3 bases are TGTGCCAGCAGCAAGGGGACAGGGGGCAGGACAGATACGCAGTATTTT. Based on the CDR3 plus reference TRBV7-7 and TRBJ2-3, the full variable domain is GAGVSQSPRYKVTKRGQDVTLRCDPISSHATLYWYQQALGQGPEFLTYFNYEAQPDKSGLPSDRFSAERPEGSISTLTIQRTEQRDSAMYRCASSKGTGGRTDTQYFGPGTRLTVL.

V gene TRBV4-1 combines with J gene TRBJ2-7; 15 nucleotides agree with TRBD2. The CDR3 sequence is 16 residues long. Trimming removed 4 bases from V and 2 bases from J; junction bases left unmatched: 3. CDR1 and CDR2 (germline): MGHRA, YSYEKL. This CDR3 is CASSRGLAGGPYEQYF. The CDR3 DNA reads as TGCGCCAGCAGCCGGGGACTAGCGGGGGGTCCCTACGAGCAGTACTTC.

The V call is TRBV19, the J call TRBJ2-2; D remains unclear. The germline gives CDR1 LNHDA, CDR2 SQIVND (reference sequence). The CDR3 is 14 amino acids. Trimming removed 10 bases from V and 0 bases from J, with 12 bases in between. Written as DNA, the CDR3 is TGTGCCACCCCCCGGGTACCGAACACCGGGGAGCTGTTTTTT. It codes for CATPRVPNTGELFF. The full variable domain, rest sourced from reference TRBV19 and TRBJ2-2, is DGGITQSPKYLFRKEGQNVTLSCEQNLNHDAMYWYRQDPGQGLRLIYYSQIVNDFQKGDIAEGYSVSREKKESFPLTVTSAQKNPTAFYLCATPRVPNTGELFFGEGSRLTVL.

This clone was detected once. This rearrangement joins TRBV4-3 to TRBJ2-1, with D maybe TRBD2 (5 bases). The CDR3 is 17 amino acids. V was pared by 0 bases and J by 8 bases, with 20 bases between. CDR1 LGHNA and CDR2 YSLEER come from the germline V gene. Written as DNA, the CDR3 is TGCGCCAGCAGCCAAGATCGAAGGGTTCGGGGTTCGGATGAGCAGTTCTTC. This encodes CASSQDRRVRGSDEQFF.

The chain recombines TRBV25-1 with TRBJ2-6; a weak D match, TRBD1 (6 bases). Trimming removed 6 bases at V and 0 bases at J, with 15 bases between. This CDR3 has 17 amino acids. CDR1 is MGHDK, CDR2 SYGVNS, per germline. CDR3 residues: CASREQGRGSGANVLTF. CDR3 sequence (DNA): TGTGCCAGCAGAGAACAGGGAAGGGGCTCTGGGGCCAACGTCCTGACTTTC.

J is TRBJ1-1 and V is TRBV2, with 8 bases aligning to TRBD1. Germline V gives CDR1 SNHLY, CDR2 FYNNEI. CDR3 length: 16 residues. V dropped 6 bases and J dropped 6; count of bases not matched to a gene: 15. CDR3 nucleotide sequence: TGTGCCAGCAGGGGGACAGGCTGGGGGGTACTTCCTGAAGCTTTCTTT. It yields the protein CASRGTGWGVLPEAFF.

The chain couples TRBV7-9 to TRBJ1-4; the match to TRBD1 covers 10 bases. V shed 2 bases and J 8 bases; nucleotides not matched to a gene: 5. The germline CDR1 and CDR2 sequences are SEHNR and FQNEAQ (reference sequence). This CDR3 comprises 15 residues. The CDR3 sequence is CASSLRGTGEEKLFF. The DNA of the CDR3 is TGTGCCAGCAGCTTAAGGGGGACAGGGGAGGAAAAACTGTTTTTT.

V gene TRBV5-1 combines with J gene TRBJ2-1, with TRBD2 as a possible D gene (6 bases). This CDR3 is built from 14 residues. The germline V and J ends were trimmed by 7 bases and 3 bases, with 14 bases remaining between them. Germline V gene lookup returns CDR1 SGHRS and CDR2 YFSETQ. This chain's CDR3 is CASLRDWDYNEQFF. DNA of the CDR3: TGCGCCAGCCTCCGGGACTGGGACTACAATGAGCAGTTCTTC.

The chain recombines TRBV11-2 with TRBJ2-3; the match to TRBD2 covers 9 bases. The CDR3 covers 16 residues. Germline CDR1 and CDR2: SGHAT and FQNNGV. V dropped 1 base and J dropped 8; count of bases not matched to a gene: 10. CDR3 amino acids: CASSLALRTSVFTQYF. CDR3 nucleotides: TGTGCCAGCAGCTTAGCCCTTCGGACTAGCGTTTTTACGCAGTATTTT.

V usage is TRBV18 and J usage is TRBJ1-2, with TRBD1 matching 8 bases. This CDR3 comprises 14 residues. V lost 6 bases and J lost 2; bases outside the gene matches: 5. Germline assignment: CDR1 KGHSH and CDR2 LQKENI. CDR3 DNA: TGTGCCAGCTCGTTGGACAGGGTAAACTATGGCTACACCTTC. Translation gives CASSLDRVNYGYTF.

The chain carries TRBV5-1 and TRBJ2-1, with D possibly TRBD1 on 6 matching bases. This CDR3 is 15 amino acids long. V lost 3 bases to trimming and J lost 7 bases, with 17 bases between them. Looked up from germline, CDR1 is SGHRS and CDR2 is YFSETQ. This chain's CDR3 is CASSWGPFGGNEQFF. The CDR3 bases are TGCGCCAGCAGCTGGGGGCCGTTTGGGGGTAATGAGCAGTTCTTC.

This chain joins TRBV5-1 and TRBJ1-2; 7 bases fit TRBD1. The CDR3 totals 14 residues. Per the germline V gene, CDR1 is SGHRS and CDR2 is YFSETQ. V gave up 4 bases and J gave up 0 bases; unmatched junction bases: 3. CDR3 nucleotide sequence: TGCGCCAGCAGCCGGGGGACAGCTAACTATGGCTACACCTTC. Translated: CASSRGTANYGYTF. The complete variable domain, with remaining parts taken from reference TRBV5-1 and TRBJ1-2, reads KAGVTQTPRYLIKTRGQQVTLSCSPISGHRSVSWYQQTPGQGLQFLFEYFSETQRNKGNFPGRFSGRQFSNSRSEMNVSTLELGDSALYLCASSRGTANYGYTFGSGTRLTVV.

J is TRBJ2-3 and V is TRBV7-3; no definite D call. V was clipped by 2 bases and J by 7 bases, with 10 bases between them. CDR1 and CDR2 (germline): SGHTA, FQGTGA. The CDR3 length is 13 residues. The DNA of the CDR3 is TGTGCCAGCAGCTTAGCGGCCGACTATACGCAGTATTTT. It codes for CASSLAADYTQYF.

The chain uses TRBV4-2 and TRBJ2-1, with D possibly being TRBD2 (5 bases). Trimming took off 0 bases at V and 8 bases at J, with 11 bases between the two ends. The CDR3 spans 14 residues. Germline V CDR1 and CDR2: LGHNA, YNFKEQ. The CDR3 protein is CASSQDLGADEQFF. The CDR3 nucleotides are TGTGCCAGCAGCCAAGATCTGGGAGCAGATGAGCAGTTCTTC.

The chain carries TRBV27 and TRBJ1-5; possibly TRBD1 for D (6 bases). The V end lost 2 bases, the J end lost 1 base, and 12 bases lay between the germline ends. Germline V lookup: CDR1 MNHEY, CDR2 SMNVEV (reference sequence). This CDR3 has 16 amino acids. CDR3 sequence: CASSLIGGSSNQPQHF. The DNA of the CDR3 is TGTGCCAGCAGTTTAATTGGGGGCTCGAGCAATCAGCCCCAGCATTTT.

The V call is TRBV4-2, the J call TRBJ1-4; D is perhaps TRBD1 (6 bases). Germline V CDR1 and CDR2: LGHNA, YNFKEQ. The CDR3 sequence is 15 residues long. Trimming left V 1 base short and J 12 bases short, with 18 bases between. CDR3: CASSQGSGAQRELFF. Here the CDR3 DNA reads TGTGCCAGCAGCCAAGGTTCAGGGGCCCAGAGAGAACTGTTTTTT.